The 32 T cell receptor beta chains in this list originate from one sample, sequenced in a study of shared clonotypes between healthy human individuals. Libraries were prepared by immunoSEQ multiplex PCR; TCRdb keeps only in-frame clonotypes and omits some of them. The sample has around 500,000 clones; around 80% are singletons. Specimen: PBMCs. The receptors shown here come from a woman between 40 and 50 years old in good health. Some clones in this sample may be carry-over from other donors' samples.

The genes are TRBV19 and TRBJ2-1, with a possible D match to TRBD1 (7 bases). The CDR3 has 15 amino acids. Germline CDR1 LNHDA, CDR2 SQIVND (reference sequence). V was cut by 2 bases and J by 0 bases, with 8 bases left in between. CDR3 DNA sequence: TGTGCCAGTAGTATACAGGGGGGCTCCTACAATGAGCAGTTCTTC. It specifies CASSIQGGSYNEQFF.

The chain uses TRBV6-1 and TRBJ1-2; D not certain. The CDR3 has 14 amino acids. Germline assignment: CDR1 MNHNS and CDR2 SASEGT. The ends were cut back, 0 bases at V and 8 bases at J, with 13 bases in the middle. The CDR3 loop reads CASSEAGSAQGYTF. The DNA of the CDR3 is TGTGCCAGCAGTGAAGCAGGAAGTGCGCAGGGCTACACCTTC.

V usage is TRBV27 and J usage is TRBJ2-6; TRBD1 is a possible D gene (6 bases). The CDR3 is 15 amino acids. Between the trimmed V and J ends, which lost 4 bases and 0 bases, there was a span of 7 bases. Germline assignment: CDR1 MNHEY and CDR2 SMNVEV (reference sequence). CDR3 region: CASSSRGSGANVLTF. In DNA form, the CDR3 reads TGTGCCAGCAGTTCCAGGGGCTCTGGGGCCAACGTCCTGACTTTC.

The rearrangement links TRBV2 to TRBJ1-4; no reliable D call. The V gene's germline CDR1 is SNHLY and CDR2 FYNNEI. The CDR3 has 15 residues. V lost 0 bases and J lost 1, with 6 bases in between. The CDR3 reads CASSEAGRTNEKLFF. In nucleotides, the CDR3 is TGTGCCAGCAGTGAAGCGGGGAGAACTAATGAAAAACTGTTTTTT.

The V call is TRBV5-1, the J call TRBJ2-1; the D gene could be TRBD1 or TRBD2 (5 bases each). V gave up 5 bases and J gave up 0 bases, with 12 bases separating them. The germline V gene encodes CDR1 SGHRS and CDR2 YFSETQ. This CDR3 has 15 amino acids. The CDR3: CASSFRDPSYNEQFF. Written as DNA, the CDR3 is TGCGCCAGCAGTTTCCGGGACCCCTCCTACAATGAGCAGTTCTTC.

The V call is TRBV18, the J call TRBJ1-5; no definite D call. Per the germline V gene, CDR1 is KGHSH and CDR2 is LQKENI. The CDR3 spans 13 residues. V was shortened by 5 bases and J by 3 bases, with 8 bases between the two germline ends. CDR3 nucleotide sequence: TGTGCCAGCTCAGCAGAATTCAATCAGCCCCAGCATTTT. Residues: CASSAEFNQPQHF.

The chain links TRBV28 to TRBJ2-5; 7 bases fit TRBD2. The V and J ends lost 6 bases and 4 bases, in that order; junction bases with no gene match: 8. The CDR3 loop spans 14 amino acids. Germline assignment: CDR1 MDHEN and CDR2 SYDVKM. CDR3: CASSWTRPAETQYF. DNA of the CDR3: TGTGCCAGCAGCTGGACTAGACCAGCAGAGACCCAGTACTTC.

The chain joins TRBV11-3 to TRBJ2-3; 9 nucleotides align to TRBD2. Trimming at V came to 1 base and at J to 4 bases, leaving 3 bases not matched to a gene. The CDR3 has 15 residues. CDR1 SGHNT and CDR2 YENEEA come from the germline V gene. CDR3 nucleotide sequence: TGTGCCAGCAGCTTAGGGGTAGCGGGAGCAGATACGCAGTATTTT. Amino acids: CASSLGVAGADTQYF.

Notes on this clone: At one boundary the junction diverges from the germline segment, which might be a read error. The chain combines TRBV27 with TRBJ1-2; TRBD1 matches at 9 bases. The CDR3 extends over 14 amino acids. Germline lookup yields CDR1 MNHEY and CDR2 SMNVEV (reference sequence). The CDR3 sequence: CASRLLGQGYGYTF. CDR3 nucleotide sequence: TGTGCCAGCAGGTTATTGGGACAGGGTTATGGCTACACCTTC.

The chain carries TRBV5-1 and TRBJ2-1; D possibly uses TRBD1 or TRBD2 (5 bases each). Per germline, CDR1 SGHRS and CDR2 YFSETQ. V was trimmed by 4 bases and J by 7 bases, leaving 18 bases between them. This CDR3 region has 15 residues. The CDR3 region has the DNA TGCGCCAGCAGCAGGACTTGGCAGAAGGGGAATGAGCAGTTCTTC. Translation gives CASSRTWQKGNEQFF.

This chain uses TRBV27 with TRBJ2-1; 11 bases match TRBD2. The CDR3 loop spans 16 amino acids. The germline V gene has CDR1 MNHEY and CDR2 SMNVEV (reference sequence). With V trimmed by 6 bases and J by 5 bases, 9 bases remained unmatched. The CDR3 reads CASRHGLGLADNEQFF. The CDR3 nucleotides are TGTGCCAGCAGACATGGCTTGGGACTAGCGGACAATGAGCAGTTCTTC.

This chain connects TRBV27 to TRBJ2-7; 7 bases map to TRBD1. This CDR3 has 13 residues. With V trimmed by 6 bases and J by 3 bases, 5 bases remained unmatched. The germline V gene encodes CDR1 MNHEY and CDR2 SMNVEV (reference sequence). The CDR3 sequence is CASSQQGHYEQYF. CDR3 DNA: TGTGCCAGCAGCCAACAGGGGCACTACGAGCAGTACTTC.

The rearrangement joins TRBV13 to TRBJ2-2; D call uncertain. Germline loops: CDR1 PRHDT, CDR2 FYEKMQ (reference sequence). This CDR3 region has 14 residues. V was trimmed by 2 bases and J by 2 bases, leaving 6 bases between them. In DNA form, the CDR3 reads TGTGCCAGCAGCTTAAGACTCAACACCGGGGAGCTGTTTTTT. It translates to CASSLRLNTGELFF.

The CDR3 spells CASTARDRDEKLFF. CDR3 coding DNA: TGTGCCAGCACCGCCCGGGACAGGGATGAAAAACTGTTTTTT. The rearrangement links TRBV7-8 to TRBJ1-4; TRBD1 aligns across 9 bases. This CDR3 spans 14 amino acids. Germline CDR1 SGHVS, CDR2 FQNEAQ. V dropped 7 bases and J dropped 6; count of bases not matched to a gene: 6.

This clone was seen a handful of times. The V gene is TRBV27, the J gene TRBJ1-2; D uncertain. Germline lookup yields CDR1 MNHEY and CDR2 SMNVEV (reference sequence). The CDR3 loop spans 14 amino acids. Trimming stripped 5 bases from V and 9 bases from J, with 19 bases between. The CDR3: CASSPIPGFGSYTF. The CDR3 bases are TGTGCCAGCAGTCCGATCCCGGGATTCGGTAGCTACACCTTC.

This clone was counted only a few times. The chain uses TRBV21-1 and TRBJ2-3. TRBV21-1 is a pseudogene. CDR3 size: 14 residues. DNA of the CDR3: TGTGCCAGCAGCAAATGCTGTGAAACAGATACGCAGTATTTT. Translation: CASSKCCETDTQYF.

The V gene is TRBV7-6, the J gene TRBJ2-7; 8 bases map to TRBD1. CDR1 SGHVS and CDR2 FNYEAQ come from the germline V gene. V was clipped by 5 bases and J by 0 bases; unmatched bases: 3. The CDR3 runs to 14 residues. CDR3 bases: TGTGCCAGCAGCCGACAGGGGAGCTCCTACGAGCAGTACTTC. It yields the protein CASSRQGSSYEQYF.

In regard to this clone: A read error is the likely source, as a far larger clone sits one nucleotide away. Other DNA sequences in the sample encode the same CDR3. V usage is TRBV28 and J usage is TRBJ1-1; no clear D gene. Germline V gene lookup returns CDR1 MDHEN and CDR2 SYDVKM. The CDR3 has 13 residues. Trimming stripped 1 base from V and 7 bases from J, with 10 bases between. The CDR3 is CASSLSGTVEAFF. CDR3 sequence (DNA): TGTGCCAGCAGTTTATCCGGAACAGTTGAAGCTTTCTTT.

CDR3: CASSQGPTADTQYF. The CDR3 bases are TGCGCCAGCAGCCAAGGACCCACAGCAGATACGCAGTATTTT. This chain links TRBV4-3 with TRBJ2-3; D unclear. The V and J ends lost 1 base and 4 bases respectively, with 9 bases between them. The CDR3 extends over 14 amino acids. Germline-derived CDR1 and CDR2 are LGHNA and YSLEER.

V gene TRBV27 combines with J gene TRBJ2-7; D might be TRBD2 (7 bases). V shed 5 bases and J shed 5 bases, with 28 bases lying between them. Per the germline V gene, CDR1 is MNHEY and CDR2 is SMNVEV (reference sequence). The CDR3 extends over 18 amino acids. CDR3: CASSPPAVGGGVRNEQYF. Written as DNA, the CDR3 is TGTGCCAGCAGTCCTCCAGCAGTGGGGGGGGGCGTGAGAAACGAGCAGTACTTC.

This clone is a singleton in its sample. The chain links TRBV14 to TRBJ2-5; TRBD1 is a possible D gene (5 bases). The CDR3 is 12 amino acids. Trimming took off 4 bases at V and 5 bases at J, with 8 bases between the two ends. Germline CDR1 is SGHDN and CDR2 is FVKESK. CDR3 amino acids: CASSRTFETQYF. The CDR3 DNA is TGTGCCAGCAGCCGGACATTCGAGACCCAGTACTTC.

V gene TRBV7-3 combines with J gene TRBJ2-5, with 8 nucleotides matching TRBD2. The ends lost 8 bases at V and 4 bases at J; junction bases unmatched: 12. Germline V gene lookup returns CDR1 SGHTA and CDR2 FQGTGA. The CDR3 sequence is 15 residues long. Here the CDR3 DNA reads TGTGCCAGCTCCCCCGCGGGAGGAATTGGAGAGACCCAGTACTTC. The encoded protein is CASSPAGGIGETQYF.

The sample holds one count of this clone. The chain has TRBV9 and TRBJ2-3; no firm D call. The germline V gene has CDR1 SGDLS and CDR2 YYNGEE. The CDR3 contains 14 residues. V was clipped by 0 bases and J by 7 bases, with 12 bases between them. CDR3 nucleotide sequence: TGTGCCAGCAGCGTAGTAGGGCAGGCAAATACGCAGTATTTT. This gives the protein CASSVVGQANTQYF.

The chain is built from TRBV7-9 and TRBJ1-2; 7 bases fit TRBD1. The V gene's germline CDR1 is SEHNR and CDR2 FQNEAQ (reference sequence). The CDR3 is 13 residues long. V trimming: 1 base; J trimming: 4 bases; junction bases outside the gene matches: 0. The DNA for the CDR3 is TGTGCCAGCAGCTTAGGGGACAGCTATGGCTACACCTTC. Protein product: CASSLGDSYGYTF.

This sequence joins TRBV28 and TRBJ1-5; D is possibly TRBD1 (5 bases). Germline CDR1 is MDHEN and CDR2 is SYDVKM. The CDR3 runs to 15 residues. V was trimmed by 6 bases and J by 6 bases, leaving 18 bases between them. In nucleotides, the CDR3 is TGTGCCAGCAGCCTACCCCTGGCCAGGGCTCAGCCCCAGCATTTT. Translated, it gives CASSLPLARAQPQHF.

The chain combines TRBV28 with TRBJ2-1; possibly TRBD2 for D (7 bases). V lost 5 bases and J 7 bases, leaving 21 bases between the germline ends. Germline V lookup: CDR1 MDHEN, CDR2 SYDVKM. The CDR3 runs 16 residues. DNA of the CDR3: TGTGCCAGCAGTCCACTACTCGGGGGGAGGGGGAATGAGCAGTTCTTC. This translates into CASSPLLGGRGNEQFF.

The chain employs TRBV27 and TRBJ2-3, with TRBD2 identical over 7 bases. The CDR3 covers 16 residues. V was pared by 0 bases and J by 5 bases, with 8 bases of the junction left unmatched. The germline CDR1 and CDR2 sequences are MNHEY and SMNVEV (reference sequence). CDR3 DNA sequence: TGTGCCAGCAGTTTATCCGTTGGGGGGAGGGTAGATACGCAGTATTTT. It yields the protein CASSLSVGGRVDTQYF.

With respect to this clone: It differs at one base from a far larger clone, so likely a read error. This rearrangement joins TRBV6-5 to TRBJ1-1; D is uncertain. Germline V lookup: CDR1 MNHEY, CDR2 SVGAGI. Trimming removed 0 bases from V and 4 bases from J, with 9 bases in between. The CDR3 totals 14 residues. CDR3 DNA sequence: TGTGCCAGCAGTTACTCGATCTCATGCACTGAAGCTTTCTTT. The encoded protein is CASSYSISCTEAFF.

J is TRBJ1-5 and V is TRBV7-8, with D perhaps matching TRBD1 (6 bases). The ends were cut back, 5 bases at V and 5 bases at J, with 16 bases in the middle. The CDR3 has 15 residues. CDR1 is SGHVS and CDR2 is FQNEAQ in the germline V gene. The CDR3 bases are TGTGCCAGCAGCAAAAACAGGGATGCGTATCAGCCCCAGCATTTT. Amino acid sequence: CASSKNRDAYQPQHF.

The V call is TRBV9, the J call TRBJ2-6; 10 nucleotides match TRBD1. Trimming cost V 3 bases and J 0 bases; bases outside gene matches: 9. The V gene's germline CDR1 is SGDLS and CDR2 YYNGEE. CDR3 length: 19 amino acids. The CDR3 sequence: CASSGSGTGVISGANVLTF. The CDR3 DNA is TGTGCCAGCAGCGGATCCGGGACAGGGGTCATCTCTGGGGCCAACGTCCTGACTTTC.

The chain couples TRBV9 to TRBJ2-7; perhaps TRBD2 as D (6 bases). The CDR3 loop spans 14 amino acids. Germline-derived CDR1 and CDR2 are SGDLS and YYNGEE. Trimming stripped 0 bases from V and 5 bases from J, with 12 bases between. Here the CDR3 reads CASSVGGVRDEQYF. DNA for the CDR3: TGTGCCAGCAGCGTAGGGGGGGTGAGGGACGAGCAGTACTTC.

The V and J genes are TRBV9 and TRBJ2-7, with D perhaps TRBD1 (7 bases). The CDR3 consists of 14 residues. CDR1 and CDR2 from the germline V gene are SGDLS and YYNGEE. V lost 0 bases to trimming and J lost 6 bases, with 13 bases between them. The CDR3 DNA reads TGTGCCAGCAGCGTAGATGCAGGGGGGATCGAGCAGTACTTC. Protein sequence: CASSVDAGGIEQYF. The full variable domain, completed using reference TRBV9 and TRBJ2-7, is DSGVTQTPKHLITATGQRVTLRCSPRSGDLSVYWYQQSLDQGLQFLIQYYNGEERAKGNILERFSAQQFPDLHSELNLSSLELGDSALYFCASSVDAGGIEQYFGPGTRLTVT.